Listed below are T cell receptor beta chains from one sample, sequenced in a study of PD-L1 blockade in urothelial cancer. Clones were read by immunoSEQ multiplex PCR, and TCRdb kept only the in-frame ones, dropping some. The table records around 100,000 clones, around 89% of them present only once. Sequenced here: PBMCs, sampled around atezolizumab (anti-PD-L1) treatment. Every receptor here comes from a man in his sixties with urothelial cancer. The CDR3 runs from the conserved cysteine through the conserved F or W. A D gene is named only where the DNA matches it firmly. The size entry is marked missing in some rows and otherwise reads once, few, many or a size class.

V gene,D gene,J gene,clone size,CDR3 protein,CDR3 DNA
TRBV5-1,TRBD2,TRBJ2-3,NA,CASSFGTSSSADTQYF,TGCGCCAGCAGCTTTGGGACTAGCTCGTCGGCAGATACGCAGTATTTT
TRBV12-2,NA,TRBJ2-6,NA,CASRLDWSSGANVLTF,TGTGCAAGTCGCTTAGATTGGAGCTCTGGGGCCAACGTCCTGACTTTC
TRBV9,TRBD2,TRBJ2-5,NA,CASSVRPSGGKETQYF,TGTGCCAGCAGCGTACGCCCTAGCGGGGGAAAAGAGACCCAGTACTTC
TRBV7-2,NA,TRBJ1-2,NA,CASSLDPPDTILYGYTF,TGTGCCAGCAGCTTAGATCCCCCTGACACGATCCTTTATGGCTACACCTTC
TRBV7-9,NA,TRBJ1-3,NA,CASSPPQAGFSGNTIYF,TGTGCCAGCAGCCCCCCCCAGGCAGGGTTCTCTGGAAACACCATATATTTT
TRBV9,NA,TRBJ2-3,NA,CASSVGVVGRDTQYF,TGTGCCAGCAGCGTAGGAGTAGTGGGGAGGGATACGCAGTATTTT
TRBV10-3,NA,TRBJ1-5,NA,CAISEVAATEPQHF,TGTGCCATCAGTGAGGTGGCCGCGACAGAGCCCCAGCATTTT
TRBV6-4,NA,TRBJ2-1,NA,CASSDSTSAANEQFF,TGTGCCAGCAGTGACTCGACTTCCGCTGCAAATGAGCAGTTCTTC
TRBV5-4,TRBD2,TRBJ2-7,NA,CASSPGTSGPNEQYF,TGTGCCAGCAGCCCCGGGACTAGCGGACCCAACGAGCAGTACTTC
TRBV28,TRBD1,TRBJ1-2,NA,CATDRGRGLGYTF,TGTGCCACCGACAGGGGAAGGGGGTTAGGCTACACCTTC
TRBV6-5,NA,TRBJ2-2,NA,CASSTRGSTGELFF,TGTGCCAGCAGCACTCGGGGGAGTACCGGGGAGCTGTTTTTT
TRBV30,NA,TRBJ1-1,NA,CAWSTGMNTEAFF,TGTGCCTGGAGTACAGGGATGAACACTGAAGCTTTCTTT
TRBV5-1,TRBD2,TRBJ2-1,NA,CASSSRRTSTYNEQFF,TGCGCCAGCAGCTCCCGCAGGACTAGCACCTACAATGAGCAGTTCTTC
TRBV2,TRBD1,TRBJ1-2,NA,CASSDGQGYGYTF,TGTGCCAGCAGCGACGGACAGGGATATGGCTACACCTTC
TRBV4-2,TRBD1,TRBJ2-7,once,CASSQDGQGFEQYF,TGTGCCAGCAGTCAAGATGGACAGGGATTCGAGCAGTACTTC
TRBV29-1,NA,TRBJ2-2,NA,CSVEGDGGGANTGELFF,TGCAGCGTTGAAGGTGATGGGGGGGGCGCGAACACCGGGGAGCTGTTTTTT
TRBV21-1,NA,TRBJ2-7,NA,CASLRGTGF,TGTGCCAGCTTGAGGGGGACAGGGTTC
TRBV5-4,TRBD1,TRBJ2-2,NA,CASRGGQGANTGELFF,TGTGCCAGCAGGGGCGGACAGGGTGCAAACACCGGGGAGCTGTTTTTT
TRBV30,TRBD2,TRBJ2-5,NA,CAWGQRGGETQYF,TGTGCCTGGGGGCAGCGGGGGGGAGAGACCCAGTACTTC
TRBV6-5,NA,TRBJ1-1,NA,CASSTRELNTEAFF,TGTGCCAGCAGTACCAGGGAACTGAACACTGAAGCTTTCTTT
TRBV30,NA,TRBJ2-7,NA,CAWSGMSYEQYF,TGTGCCTGGAGTGGTATGAGTTACGAGCAGTACTTC
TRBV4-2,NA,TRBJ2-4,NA,CASSQDLSQGAKNIQYF,TGTGCCAGCAGCCAAGATTTATCACAGGGAGCCAAAAACATTCAGTACTTC
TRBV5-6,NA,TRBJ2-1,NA,CASSFNNEQFF,TGTGCCAGCAGCTTTAACAATGAGCAGTTCTTC
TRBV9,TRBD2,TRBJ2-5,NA,CASSLSGRAGETQYF,TGTGCCAGCAGCTTAAGCGGGAGGGCCGGAGAGACCCAGTACTTC
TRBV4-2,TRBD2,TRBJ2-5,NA,CASSPEGGRGGRETQYF,TGTGCCAGCAGCCCCGAGGGGGGGCGGGGGGGAAGAGAGACCCAGTACTTC
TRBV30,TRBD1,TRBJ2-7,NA,CAWGTGVGPYEQYF,TGTGCCTGGGGGACAGGGGTGGGGCCCTACGAGCAGTACTTC
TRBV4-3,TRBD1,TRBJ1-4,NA,CASSQGTADPKGKLFF,TGCGCCAGCAGCCAGGGGACAGCCGATCCCAAGGGGAAACTGTTTTTT
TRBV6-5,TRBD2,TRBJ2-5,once,CASEGPSGGRRAQYF,TGTGCCAGCGAGGGGCCTAGCGGGGGTAGGCGGGCCCAGTACTTC
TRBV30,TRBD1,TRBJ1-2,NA,CAWSQDRGYGYTF,TGTGCCTGGAGTCAGGACAGGGGCTATGGCTACACCTTC
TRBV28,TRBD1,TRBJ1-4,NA,CASSTTLGQGTNEKLFF,TGTGCCAGCAGTACTACCCTGGGACAGGGTACTAATGAAAAACTGTTTTTT
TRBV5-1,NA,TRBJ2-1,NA,CASRGADNEQFF,TGCGCCAGCAGAGGAGCGGACAATGAGCAGTTCTTC